The rows below give T cell receptor beta chains drawn from one sample of a study of cytomegalovirus exposure and HLA in healthy donors. The method was immunoSEQ multiplex PCR; TCRdb's version includes in-frame clones alone and lacks a portion of them. Among about 110,000 clones, around 75% were seen once, and the ten largest hold about 0.92%. What was sequenced was PBMCs. The receptors derive from a woman in her 30s in good health and CMV-seronegative. Both conserved end residues are part of each CDR3. Fields, in order: CDR3 protein, CDR3 DNA, J gene, V gene, D gene, clone size. A D gene is named only where the DNA matches it firmly. Clone size is shown for a subset of rows, as once, few, many or a class of expanded clone.

cdr3_aa: CAISSAGQPSGTEAFF
cdr3_nt: TGTGCCATAAGTTCGGCGGGACAGCCAAGTGGCACTGAAGCTTTCTTT
j_call: TRBJ1-1
v_call: TRBV19
d_call: TRBD1
clone_size: .

cdr3_aa: CASRDKDGEKLFF
cdr3_nt: TGTGCCAGCAGGGACAAGGACGGTGAAAAACTGTTTTTT
j_call: TRBJ1-4
v_call: TRBV7-9
d_call: .
clone_size: .

cdr3_aa: CASSQDLTDTQYF
cdr3_nt: TGCGCCAGCAGCCAAGATCTCACAGATACGCAGTATTTT
j_call: TRBJ2-3
v_call: TRBV4-1
d_call: .
clone_size: .

cdr3_aa: CASSATLYQETQYF
cdr3_nt: TGCGCCAGCAGCGCAACTTTATACCAAGAGACCCAGTACTTC
j_call: TRBJ2-5
v_call: TRBV5-1
d_call: .
clone_size: .

cdr3_aa: CAWSAQGARGNTIYF
cdr3_nt: TGTGCCTGGAGTGCACAGGGGGCTAGAGGAAACACCATATATTTT
j_call: TRBJ1-3
v_call: TRBV30
d_call: TRBD1
clone_size: .

cdr3_aa: CASSLAQGNTEAFF
cdr3_nt: TGCGCCAGCAGCTTGGCCCAGGGGAACACTGAAGCTTTCTTT
j_call: TRBJ1-1
v_call: TRBV5-1
d_call: .
clone_size: .

cdr3_aa: CASSLSRASNQPQHF
cdr3_nt: TGTGCCAGCAGTTTATCCAGGGCGAGCAATCAGCCCCAGCATTTT
j_call: TRBJ1-5
v_call: TRBV27
d_call: .
clone_size: .

cdr3_aa: CASRLLAGGPDTQYF
cdr3_nt: TGTGCCAGCAGATTACTAGCGGGAGGTCCAGATACGCAGTATTTT
j_call: TRBJ2-3
v_call: TRBV6-6
d_call: TRBD2
clone_size: .

cdr3_aa: CAWSLWQRDEKLFF
cdr3_nt: TGTGCCTGGAGTCTATGGCAGCGCGATGAAAAACTGTTTTTT
j_call: TRBJ1-4
v_call: TRBV30
d_call: .
clone_size: .

cdr3_aa: CATSREANRASNTEAFF
cdr3_nt: TGTGCCACCAGCAGAGAGGCGAACAGAGCATCCAACACTGAAGCTTTCTTT
j_call: TRBJ1-1
v_call: TRBV15
d_call: .
clone_size: .

cdr3_aa: CASSVVAGQGFREQYF
cdr3_nt: TGTGCCAGCAGTGTAGTTGCCGGACAGGGGTTTCGAGAGCAGTACTTC
j_call: TRBJ2-7
v_call: TRBV6-1
d_call: TRBD1
clone_size: .

cdr3_aa: CASAGRTQNTEAFF
cdr3_nt: TGTGCCAGCGCGGGGCGGACTCAGAACACTGAAGCTTTCTTT
j_call: TRBJ1-1
v_call: TRBV7-8
d_call: .
clone_size: .

cdr3_aa: CASSAPGGRNQPQHF
cdr3_nt: TGTGCCAGCAGTGCTCCAGGGGGTCGCAATCAGCCCCAGCATTTT
j_call: TRBJ1-5
v_call: TRBV6-1
d_call: TRBD1
clone_size: .

cdr3_aa: CASSAWTSGTETQYF
cdr3_nt: TGTGCCAGCAGTGCGTGGACTAGCGGGACGGAGACCCAGTACTTC
j_call: TRBJ2-5
v_call: TRBV27
d_call: TRBD2
clone_size: .

cdr3_aa: CASSLRQGDGYTF
cdr3_nt: TGCGCCAGCAGCTTAAGACAGGGAGATGGCTACACCTTC
j_call: TRBJ1-2
v_call: TRBV5-1
d_call: TRBD1
clone_size: .

cdr3_aa: CASSPRDGDEQYF
cdr3_nt: TGTGCCAGCAGCCCCCGAGATGGAGACGAGCAGTACTTC
j_call: TRBJ2-7
v_call: TRBV6-5
d_call: .
clone_size: .

cdr3_aa: CASSFGTDNSPLHF
cdr3_nt: TGTGCCAGCAGCTTTGGGACAGACAATTCACCCCTCCACTTT
j_call: TRBJ1-6
v_call: TRBV5-6
d_call: TRBD1
clone_size: .

cdr3_aa: CASSFGTGTMVPQHF
cdr3_nt: TGTGCCAGCAGCTTCGGGACAGGGACAATGGTGCCCCAGCATTTT
j_call: TRBJ1-5
v_call: TRBV7-2
d_call: TRBD1
clone_size: .

cdr3_aa: CASSAGDIKETQYF
cdr3_nt: TGTGCCAGCAGTGCTGGGGACATTAAAGAGACCCAGTACTTC
j_call: TRBJ2-5
v_call: TRBV6-1
d_call: .
clone_size: .

cdr3_aa: CASLGQGGGYTF
cdr3_nt: TGTGCCTCTCTGGGACAGGGAGGTGGCTACACCTTC
j_call: TRBJ1-2
v_call: TRBV6-5
d_call: TRBD1
clone_size: .

cdr3_aa: CATAGQEVSNYGYTF
cdr3_nt: TGTGCCACCGCGGGACAGGAAGTATCTAACTATGGCTACACCTTC
j_call: TRBJ1-2
v_call: TRBV28
d_call: TRBD1
clone_size: .

cdr3_aa: CASSSSRRIQETQYF
cdr3_nt: TGTGCCAGCAGTTCGTCGAGGCGGATCCAAGAGACCCAGTACTTC
j_call: TRBJ2-5
v_call: TRBV27
d_call: .
clone_size: .

cdr3_aa: CASSSPGQGSYGYTF
cdr3_nt: TGTGCCAGCAGCTCCCCGGGACAGGGAAGCTATGGCTACACCTTC
j_call: TRBJ1-2
v_call: TRBV27
d_call: TRBD1
clone_size: .

cdr3_aa: CASSLADRQDNTEAFF
cdr3_nt: TGTGCCAGCAGCTTAGCCGATCGACAGGACAACACTGAAGCTTTCTTT
j_call: TRBJ1-1
v_call: TRBV11-1
d_call: .
clone_size: few

cdr3_aa: CASSLRGEQPQHF
cdr3_nt: TGTGCCAGCAGCTTACGGGGGGAGCAGCCCCAGCATTTT
j_call: TRBJ1-5
v_call: TRBV11-3
d_call: .
clone_size: .

cdr3_aa: CASSFDSSGTGELFF
cdr3_nt: TGTGCCAGCAGCTTCGACAGCTCGGGCACCGGGGAGCTGTTTTTT
j_call: TRBJ2-2
v_call: TRBV7-9
d_call: .
clone_size: .

cdr3_aa: CASNQGGNPGQLNEKLFF
cdr3_nt: TGTGCCAGCAACCAGGGGGGAAACCCGGGACAGCTTAATGAAAAACTGTTTTTT
j_call: TRBJ1-4
v_call: TRBV7-2
d_call: TRBD1
clone_size: .

cdr3_aa: CAWGTGWDEQFF
cdr3_nt: TGTGCCTGGGGGACAGGGTGGGATGAGCAGTTCTTC
j_call: TRBJ2-1
v_call: TRBV30
d_call: TRBD1
clone_size: .

cdr3_aa: CSAGDDTEAFF
cdr3_nt: TGCAGCGCAGGGGATGACACTGAAGCTTTCTTT
j_call: TRBJ1-1
v_call: TRBV29-1
d_call: .
clone_size: .

cdr3_aa: CASSFGRGNFDTNTEAFF
cdr3_nt: TGCGCCAGCAGCTTCGGCCGGGGAAATTTCGACACGAACACTGAAGCTTTCTTT
j_call: TRBJ1-1
v_call: TRBV5-1
d_call: .
clone_size: .

cdr3_aa: CASSSGSGQWSYTF
cdr3_nt: TGTGCCAGCAGTTCAGGTTCGGGACAGTGGAGCTACACCTTC
j_call: TRBJ1-2
v_call: TRBV27
d_call: TRBD1
clone_size: .

cdr3_aa: CASSPLGQGVNTEAFF
cdr3_nt: TGTGCCAGCAGCCCTTTGGGGCAGGGTGTGAACACTGAAGCTTTCTTT
j_call: TRBJ1-1
v_call: TRBV13
d_call: .
clone_size: .

cdr3_aa: CASNPTGIYSGNTIYF
cdr3_nt: TGTGCCAGTAACCCGACAGGGATTTACTCTGGAAACACCATATATTTT
j_call: TRBJ1-3
v_call: TRBV19
d_call: TRBD1
clone_size: few

cdr3_aa: CASSLPGSTDTQYF
cdr3_nt: TGCGCCAGCAGCTTGCCCGGGAGCACAGATACGCAGTATTTT
j_call: TRBJ2-3
v_call: TRBV5-1
d_call: .
clone_size: .

cdr3_aa: CASSEGRIYGYTF
cdr3_nt: TGTGCCAGCAGTGAGGGGCGAATATATGGCTACACCTTC
j_call: TRBJ1-2
v_call: TRBV2
d_call: .
clone_size: .

cdr3_aa: CAGGDREVNQPQHF
cdr3_nt: TGTGCCGGAGGGGACAGGGAAGTCAATCAGCCCCAGCATTTT
j_call: TRBJ1-5
v_call: TRBV19
d_call: TRBD1
clone_size: .

cdr3_aa: CASHTWAGTEAFF
cdr3_nt: TGTGCCAGCCATACATGGGCGGGCACTGAAGCTTTCTTT
j_call: TRBJ1-1
v_call: TRBV6-5
d_call: .
clone_size: .

cdr3_aa: CASSPGHNSNQPQHF
cdr3_nt: TGTGCCAGCAGTCCCGGACATAATAGCAATCAGCCCCAGCATTTT
j_call: TRBJ1-5
v_call: TRBV28
d_call: .
clone_size: .

cdr3_aa: CASSSPGQGSYEQYF
cdr3_nt: TGTGCCAGCAGCTCCCCGGGACAGGGCTCCTACGAGCAGTACTTC
j_call: TRBJ2-7
v_call: TRBV11-3
d_call: TRBD1
clone_size: few

cdr3_aa: CASSEASGNGYTF
cdr3_nt: TGCGCCAGCAGTGAAGCCAGCGGCAATGGCTACACCTTC
j_call: TRBJ1-2
v_call: TRBV10-2
d_call: .
clone_size: .

cdr3_aa: CASKGGTVETGELFF
cdr3_nt: TGTGCCAGCAAAGGTGGGACAGTCGAAACCGGGGAGCTGTTTTTT
j_call: TRBJ2-2
v_call: TRBV6-1
d_call: TRBD1
clone_size: .

cdr3_aa: CASSVKAGGPNEQFF
cdr3_nt: TGTGCCAGCAGCGTCAAAGCGGGGGGGCCCAATGAGCAGTTCTTC
j_call: TRBJ2-1
v_call: TRBV7-2
d_call: TRBD2
clone_size: .

cdr3_aa: CASSSPMGNRALNEQFF
cdr3_nt: TGTGCCAGCAGTTCACCGATGGGGAACAGGGCTTTAAATGAGCAGTTCTTC
j_call: TRBJ2-1
v_call: TRBV27
d_call: .
clone_size: .

cdr3_aa: CAWSVQKGSTSGRHNEQFF
cdr3_nt: TGTGCCTGGAGTGTGCAAAAGGGGTCGACTAGCGGGAGGCACAATGAGCAGTTCTTC
j_call: TRBJ2-1
v_call: TRBV30
d_call: TRBD2
clone_size: .

cdr3_aa: CASSIGGQGASPLHF
cdr3_nt: TGTGCCAGTAGTATAGGTGGACAGGGGGCTTCACCCCTCCACTTT
j_call: TRBJ1-6
v_call: TRBV19
d_call: TRBD1
clone_size: .